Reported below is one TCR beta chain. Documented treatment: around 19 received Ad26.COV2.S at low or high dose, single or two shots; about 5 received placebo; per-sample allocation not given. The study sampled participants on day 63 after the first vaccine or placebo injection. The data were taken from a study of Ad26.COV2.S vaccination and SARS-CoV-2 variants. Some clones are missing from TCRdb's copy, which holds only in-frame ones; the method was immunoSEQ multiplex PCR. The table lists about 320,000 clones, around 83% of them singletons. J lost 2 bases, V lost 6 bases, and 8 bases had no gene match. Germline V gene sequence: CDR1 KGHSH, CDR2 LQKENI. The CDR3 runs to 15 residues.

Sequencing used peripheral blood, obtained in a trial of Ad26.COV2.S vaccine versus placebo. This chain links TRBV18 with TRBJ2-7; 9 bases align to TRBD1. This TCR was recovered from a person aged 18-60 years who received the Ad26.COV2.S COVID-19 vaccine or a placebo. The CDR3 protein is CASSGGQGGTYEQYF. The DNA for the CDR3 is TGTGCCAGCTCCGGGGGACAGGGAGGAACCTACGAGCAGTACTTC.